This T cell receptor (beta chain) was documented in a study of early T cells in non-severe SARS-CoV-2 infection. General study points: VDJdb-based matching was biased toward anti-spike CD8 responses and missed private and CD4 specificities.

This clonotype was observed many times. Its antigen is not identified. Individual cDNA molecules carried attached unique molecular identifiers. TCRdb re-called the 5' RACE reads with MiXCR, one entry per CDR3 protein. Seen here are 56,000 or so distinct CDR3 sequences, roughly a tenth observed once, and the top ten hold 5.5% to 7%. The CDR3 consists of 16 residues. Unmatched junction bases numbered 13, after V lost 8 bases and J lost 7 bases. The germline V gene encodes CDR1 SEHNR and CDR2 FQNEAQ (reference sequence). The clonotype originates from an adult who was a healthcare worker with PCR-confirmed SARS-CoV-2 infection or an uninfected control (not recorded which). The sample was whole blood. The chain combines TRBV7-9 with TRBJ2-1; 11 bases fit TRBD2. CDR3 loop: CASPHTSGSWENEQFF. CDR3 coding DNA: TGTGCCAGCCCCCATACTAGCGGGAGTTGGGAAAATGAGCAGTTCTTC.